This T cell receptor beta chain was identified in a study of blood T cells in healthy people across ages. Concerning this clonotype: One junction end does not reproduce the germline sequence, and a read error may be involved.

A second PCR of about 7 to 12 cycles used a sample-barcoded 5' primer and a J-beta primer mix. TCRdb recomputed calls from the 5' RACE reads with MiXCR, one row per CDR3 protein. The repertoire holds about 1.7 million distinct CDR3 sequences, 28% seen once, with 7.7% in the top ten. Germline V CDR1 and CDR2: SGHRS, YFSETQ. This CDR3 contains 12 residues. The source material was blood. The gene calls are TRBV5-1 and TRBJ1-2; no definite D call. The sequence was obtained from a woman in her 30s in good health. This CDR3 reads CASSVDGNGYAF. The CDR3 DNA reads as TGCGCCAGCAGCGTGGACGGGAATGGCTACGCCTTC. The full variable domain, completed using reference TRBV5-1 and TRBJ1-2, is KAGVTQTPRYLIKTRGQQVTLSCSPISGHRSVSWYQQTPGQGLQFLFEYFSETQRNKGNFPGRFSGRQFSNSRSEMNVSTLELGDSALYLCASSVDGNGYAFGSGTRLTVV.